This T cell receptor beta chain is drawn from a study of cytomegalovirus exposure and HLA in healthy donors. The study ran its PCR with 60 Vbeta and 13 Jbeta primers. Produced via immunoSEQ multiplex PCR; TCRdb's table is partial and in-frame only. The profile shows approximately 150,000 clones, 80% of them singletons. Overall study findings and caveats: Reports state that TCR beta sequences accurately predicted most subjects' HLA-A and HLA-B alleles. 16,951 TCR beta sequences were associated with HLA alleles at 0.05 false discovery rate in a later analysis.

Germline V gives CDR1 MDHEN, CDR2 SYDVKM. The CDR3 totals 15 residues. V lost 6 bases, J lost 2 bases, and 6 bases stayed unmatched. In regard to this clone: Antigen specificity is unknown.

The clonotype was recovered from a woman between 40 and 50 years old in good health and CMV-seronegative. The V gene is TRBV28, the J gene TRBJ1-2, with TRBD1 matching 10 bases. The sample was PBMCs. CDR3 sequence: CASSLPGQGNYGYTF. The CDR3 nucleotides read TGTGCCAGCAGCCTGCCGGGACAGGGGAACTATGGCTACACCTTC.